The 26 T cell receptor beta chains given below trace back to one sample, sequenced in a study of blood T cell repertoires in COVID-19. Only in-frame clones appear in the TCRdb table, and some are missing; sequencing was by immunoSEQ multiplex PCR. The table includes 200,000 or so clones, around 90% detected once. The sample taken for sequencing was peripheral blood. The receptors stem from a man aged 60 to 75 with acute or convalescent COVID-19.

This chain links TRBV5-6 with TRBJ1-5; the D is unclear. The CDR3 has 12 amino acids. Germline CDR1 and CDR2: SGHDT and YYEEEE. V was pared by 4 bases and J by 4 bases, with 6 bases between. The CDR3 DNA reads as TGTGCCAGCAGCGGCCAGAATCAGCCCCAGCATTTT. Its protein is CASSGQNQPQHF.

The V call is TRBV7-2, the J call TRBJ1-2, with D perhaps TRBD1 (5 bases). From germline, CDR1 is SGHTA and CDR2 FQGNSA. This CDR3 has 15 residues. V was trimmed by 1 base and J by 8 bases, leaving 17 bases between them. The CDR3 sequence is CASSLDGGRFSGYTF. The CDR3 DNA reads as TGTGCCAGCAGCTTAGACGGGGGAAGATTTTCAGGCTACACCTTC.

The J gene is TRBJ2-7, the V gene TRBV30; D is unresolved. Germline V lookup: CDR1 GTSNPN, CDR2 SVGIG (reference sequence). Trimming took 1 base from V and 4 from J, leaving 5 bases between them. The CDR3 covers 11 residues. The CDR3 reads CAWSALYEQYF. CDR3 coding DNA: TGTGCCTGGAGTGCGTTATACGAGCAGTACTTC.

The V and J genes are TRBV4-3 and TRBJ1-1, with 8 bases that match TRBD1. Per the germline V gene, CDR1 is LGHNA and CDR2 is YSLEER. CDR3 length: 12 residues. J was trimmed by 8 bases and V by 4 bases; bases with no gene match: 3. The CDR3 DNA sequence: TGCGCCAGCAGCCGGGCAGGGGGCGAAGCTTTCTTT. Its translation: CASSRAGGEAFF.

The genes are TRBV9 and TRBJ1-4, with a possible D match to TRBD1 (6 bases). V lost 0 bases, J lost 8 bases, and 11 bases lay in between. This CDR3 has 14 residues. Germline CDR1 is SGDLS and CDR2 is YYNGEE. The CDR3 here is CASSVGQGTEKLFF. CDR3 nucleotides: TGTGCCAGCAGCGTAGGGCAGGGGACGGAAAAACTGTTTTTT.

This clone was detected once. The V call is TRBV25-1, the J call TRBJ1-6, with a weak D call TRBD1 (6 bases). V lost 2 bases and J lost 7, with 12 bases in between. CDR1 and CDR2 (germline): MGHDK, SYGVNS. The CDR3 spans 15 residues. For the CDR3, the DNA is TGTGCCAGCAGTGAACAGGGGTTGCGAAATTCACCCCTCCACTTT. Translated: CASSEQGLRNSPLHF.

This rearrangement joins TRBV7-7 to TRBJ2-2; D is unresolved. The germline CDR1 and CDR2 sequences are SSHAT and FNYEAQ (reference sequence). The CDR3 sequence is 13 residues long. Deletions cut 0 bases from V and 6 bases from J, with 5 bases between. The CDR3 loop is CASSLAPAGELFF. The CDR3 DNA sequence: TGTGCCAGCAGCTTAGCCCCGGCCGGGGAGCTGTTTTTT.

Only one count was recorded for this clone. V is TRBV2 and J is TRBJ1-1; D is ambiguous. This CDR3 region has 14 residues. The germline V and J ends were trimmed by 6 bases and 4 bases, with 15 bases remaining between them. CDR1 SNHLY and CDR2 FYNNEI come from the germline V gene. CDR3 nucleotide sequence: TGTGCCAGCAGCGAATTGCAGGTCTCCACTGAAGCTTTCTTT. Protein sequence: CASSELQVSTEAFF.

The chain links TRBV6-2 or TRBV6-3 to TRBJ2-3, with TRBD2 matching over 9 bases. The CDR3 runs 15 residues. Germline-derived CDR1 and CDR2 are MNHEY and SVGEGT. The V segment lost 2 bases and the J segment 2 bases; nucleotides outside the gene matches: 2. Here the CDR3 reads CASSYGGGDTDTQYF. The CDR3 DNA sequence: TGTGCCAGCAGTTACGGCGGGGGGGACACAGATACGCAGTATTTT.

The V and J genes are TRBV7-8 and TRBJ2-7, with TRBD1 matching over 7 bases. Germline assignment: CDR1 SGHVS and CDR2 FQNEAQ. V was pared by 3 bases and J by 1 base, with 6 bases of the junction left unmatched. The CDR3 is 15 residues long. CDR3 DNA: TGTGCCAGCAGCTTCCCCGGGACAGAGTCCTACGAGCAGTACTTC. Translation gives CASSFPGTESYEQYF.

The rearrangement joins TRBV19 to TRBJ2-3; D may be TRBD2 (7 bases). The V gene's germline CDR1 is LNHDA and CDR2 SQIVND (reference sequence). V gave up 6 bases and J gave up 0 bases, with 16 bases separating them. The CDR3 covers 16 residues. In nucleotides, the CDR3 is TGTGCCAGTAGGGAGGGGGGGATATCTAGCACAGATACGCAGTATTTT. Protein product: CASREGGISSTDTQYF.

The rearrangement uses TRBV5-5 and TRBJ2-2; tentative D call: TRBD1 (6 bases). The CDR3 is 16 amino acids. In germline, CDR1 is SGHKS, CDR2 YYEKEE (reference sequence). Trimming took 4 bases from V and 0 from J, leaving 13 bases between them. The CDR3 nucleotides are TGTGCCAGCAGCCCCAGGACAGTAGCGAACACCGGGGAGCTGTTTTTT. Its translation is CASSPRTVANTGELFF.

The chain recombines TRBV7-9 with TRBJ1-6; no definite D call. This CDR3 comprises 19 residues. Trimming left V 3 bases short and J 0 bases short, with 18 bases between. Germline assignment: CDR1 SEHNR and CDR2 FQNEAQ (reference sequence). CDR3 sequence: CASSFGGWQRSSYNSPLHF. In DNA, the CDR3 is TGTGCCAGCAGCTTTGGAGGGTGGCAGAGGAGCTCCTATAATTCACCCCTCCACTTT.

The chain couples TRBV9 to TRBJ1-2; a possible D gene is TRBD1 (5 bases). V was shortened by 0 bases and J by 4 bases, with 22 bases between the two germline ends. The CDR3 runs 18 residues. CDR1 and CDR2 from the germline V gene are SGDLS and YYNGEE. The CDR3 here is CASSVVSRDLGQTYGYTF. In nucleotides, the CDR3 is TGTGCCAGCAGCGTAGTTTCGAGGGACTTGGGGCAGACCTATGGCTACACCTTC.

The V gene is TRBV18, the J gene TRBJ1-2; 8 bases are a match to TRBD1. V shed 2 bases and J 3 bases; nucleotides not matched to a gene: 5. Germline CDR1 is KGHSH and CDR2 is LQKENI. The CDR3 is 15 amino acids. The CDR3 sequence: CASSPIDRGYYGYTF. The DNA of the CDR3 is TGTGCCAGCTCACCAATTGACAGGGGTTACTATGGCTACACCTTC.

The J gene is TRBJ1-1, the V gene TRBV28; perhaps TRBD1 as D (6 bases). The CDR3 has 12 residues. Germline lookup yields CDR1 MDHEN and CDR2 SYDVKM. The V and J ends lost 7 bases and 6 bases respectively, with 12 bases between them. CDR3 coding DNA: TGTGCCAGCACTAGGACAGCAGCTGAAGCTTTCTTT. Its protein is CASTRTAAEAFF.

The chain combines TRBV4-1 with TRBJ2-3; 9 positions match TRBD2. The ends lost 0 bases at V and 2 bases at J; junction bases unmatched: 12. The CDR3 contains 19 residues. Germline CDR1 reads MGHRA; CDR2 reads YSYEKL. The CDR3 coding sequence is TGCGCCAGCAGCCAAGATTCCCAGCGGGGGGCTTCCTCCACAGATACGCAGTATTTT. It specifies CASSQDSQRGASSTDTQYF.

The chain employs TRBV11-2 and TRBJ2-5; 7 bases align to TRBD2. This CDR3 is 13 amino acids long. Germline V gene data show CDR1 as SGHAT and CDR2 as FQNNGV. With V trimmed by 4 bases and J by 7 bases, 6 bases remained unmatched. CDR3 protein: CASSSQPGGTQYF. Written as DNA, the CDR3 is TGTGCCAGCAGCTCCCAACCGGGGGGGACCCAGTACTTC.

The CDR3 protein is CSVLPGSPNTGELFF. The CDR3 DNA reads TGCAGCGTCCTGCCCGGGTCCCCGAACACCGGGGAGCTGTTTTTT. The rearrangement uses TRBV29-1 and TRBJ2-2; unclear D gene. Per the germline V gene, CDR1 is SQVTM and CDR2 is ANQGSEA. The V end lost 6 bases, the J end lost 0 bases, and 14 bases lay between the germline ends. The CDR3 is 15 residues long.

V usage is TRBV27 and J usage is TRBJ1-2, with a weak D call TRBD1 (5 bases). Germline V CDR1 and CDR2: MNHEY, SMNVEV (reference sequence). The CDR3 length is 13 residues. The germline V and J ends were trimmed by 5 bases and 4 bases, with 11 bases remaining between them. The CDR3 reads CASSRGSGYGYTF. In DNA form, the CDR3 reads TGTGCCAGCAGTAGGGGTAGCGGCTATGGCTACACCTTC.

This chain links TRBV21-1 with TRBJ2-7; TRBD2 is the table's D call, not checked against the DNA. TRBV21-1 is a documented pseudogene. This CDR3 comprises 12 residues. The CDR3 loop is CASSGTSGEQYF. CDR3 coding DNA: TGTGCCAGCAGCGGCACGTCGGGCGAGCAGTACTTC.

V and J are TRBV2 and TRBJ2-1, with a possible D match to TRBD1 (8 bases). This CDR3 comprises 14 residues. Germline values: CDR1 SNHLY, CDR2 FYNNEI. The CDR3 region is CAYGEGQVHNEQFF. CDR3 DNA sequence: TGTGCTTACGGGGAGGGACAGGTCCACAATGAGCAGTTCTTC. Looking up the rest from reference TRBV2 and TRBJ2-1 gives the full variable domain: EPEVTQTPSHQVTQMGQEVILRCVPISNHLYFYWYRQILGQKVEFLVSFYNNEISEKSEIFDDQFSVERPDGSNFTLKIRSTKLEDSAMYFCAYGEGQVHNEQFFGPGTRLTVL.

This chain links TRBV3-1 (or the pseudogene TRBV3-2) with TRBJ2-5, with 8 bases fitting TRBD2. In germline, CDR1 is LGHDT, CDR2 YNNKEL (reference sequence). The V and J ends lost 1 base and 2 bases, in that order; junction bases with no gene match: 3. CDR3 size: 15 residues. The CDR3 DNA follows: TGTGCCAGCAGCCAAGGACTAGCGAGACAAGAGACCCAGTACTTC. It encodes CASSQGLARQETQYF.

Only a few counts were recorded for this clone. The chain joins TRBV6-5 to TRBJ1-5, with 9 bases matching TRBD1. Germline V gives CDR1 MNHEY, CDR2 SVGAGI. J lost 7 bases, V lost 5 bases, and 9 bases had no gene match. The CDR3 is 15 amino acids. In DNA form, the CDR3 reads TGTGCCAGCAGTACCGGGACAGGGAACGGGCAGCCCCAGCATTTT. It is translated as CASSTGTGNGQPQHF.

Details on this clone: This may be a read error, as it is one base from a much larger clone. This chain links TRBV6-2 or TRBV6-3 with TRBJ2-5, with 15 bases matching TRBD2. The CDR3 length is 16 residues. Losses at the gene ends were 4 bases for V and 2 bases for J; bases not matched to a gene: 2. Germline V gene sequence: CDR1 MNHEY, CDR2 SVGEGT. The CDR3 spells CASSSGLAGGQETQYF. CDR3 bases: TGTGCCAGCAGTTCGGGACTAGCGGGGGGACAAGAGACCCAGTACTTC.

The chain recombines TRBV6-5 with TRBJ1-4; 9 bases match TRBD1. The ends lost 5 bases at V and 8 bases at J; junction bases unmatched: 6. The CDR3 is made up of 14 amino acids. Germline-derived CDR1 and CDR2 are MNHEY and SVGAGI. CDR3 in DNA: TGTGCCAGCAGTCACAGGGGGCCGGGAGAAAAACTGTTTTTT. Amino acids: CASSHRGPGEKLFF.